This T cell receptor (beta chain) was recovered during a study of cytomegalovirus exposure and HLA in healthy donors. The overall study: Early on, a data release was issued that held 80 million to 90 million unique TCRs from HLA-typed donors.

Remarks on this clone: What it binds is unknown.

60 Vbeta and 13 Jbeta primers were used in PCR. TCRdb keeps only in-frame clones here, not all; method: immunoSEQ multiplex PCR. The data show 150,000 or so clones, about 82% seen once. There were likely unrecorded immune exposures, though donors were nominally healthy when sampled. V gave up 0 bases and J gave up 5 bases, with 16 bases separating them. The CDR3 length is 16 residues. The germline V gene has CDR1 MNHEY and CDR2 SMNVEV (reference sequence). Points from the study as a whole: In an earlier analysis, most TCR beta V segments were productive about 87% or about 30% of the time. Researchers had no immune exposure information except CMV serostatus available.

This clonotype was sampled from a female donor in good health and CMV-seronegative. The sample was PBMCs. The chain employs TRBV27 and TRBJ1-2, with D possibly matching TRBD1 (6 bases). CDR3 region: CASSLSSRGGTYGYTF. CDR3 coding DNA: TGTGCCAGCAGTTTATCGTCCAGGGGAGGGACTTATGGCTACACCTTC.